A single sample gave rise to the 6 T cell receptor beta chains below, sequenced in a study of blood T cell repertoires in COVID-19. TCRdb's table, derived via immunoSEQ multiplex PCR, lists solely in-frame clones and lacks some. The data contain 70,000 to 95,000 clones, roughly 87% of them seen just once; the ten biggest clones take up 5.5% to 7.5%. Input material: peripheral blood. These TCRs come from a man between 65 and 85 years old with acute or convalescent COVID-19.

The V and J genes are TRBV24-1 and TRBJ1-5; TRBD1 matches 10 bases. Germline trimming cut 4 bases from V and 6 bases from J; bases unmatched to any gene: 11. Germline CDR1 KGHDR, CDR2 SFDVKD. This CDR3 has 17 amino acids. The CDR3 reads CATSEAGTGAWGQPQHF. The CDR3, as DNA: TGTGCCACCAGTGAGGCCGGGACAGGGGCGTGGGGTCAGCCCCAGCATTTT.

This chain joins TRBV28 and TRBJ2-3; 12 nucleotides align to TRBD2. The CDR3 has 18 amino acids. V was pared by 6 bases and J by 5 bases, with 15 bases of the junction left unmatched. Looked up from germline, CDR1 is MDHEN and CDR2 is SYDVKM. The CDR3 loop reads CASRPWAASGGAIDTQYF. Here the CDR3 DNA reads TGTGCCAGCAGGCCCTGGGCCGCTAGCGGGGGGGCCATAGATACGCAGTATTTT.

The chain carries TRBV9 and TRBJ2-7, with TRBD1 as a possible D gene (6 bases). V was shortened by 0 bases and J by 1 base, with 8 bases between the two germline ends. The germline V gene encodes CDR1 SGDLS and CDR2 YYNGEE. The CDR3 is made up of 14 amino acids. The DNA for the CDR3 is TGTGCCAGCAGCGTAGGGGGGCGTTCCTACGAGCAGTACTTC. Its protein is CASSVGGRSYEQYF.

V and J are TRBV4-3 and TRBJ1-2; 9 bases agree with TRBD1. CDR1 is LGHNA and CDR2 is YSLEER in the germline V gene. V lost 0 bases and J lost 2; bases outside the gene matches: 4. The CDR3 is 16 residues long. The CDR3 nucleotides read TGCGCCAGCAGCCAAGACGCCGGGACAGGGAACTATGGCTACACCTTC. It translates to CASSQDAGTGNYGYTF.

The chain has TRBV27 and TRBJ2-7, with D perhaps TRBD1 (5 bases). Germline lookup yields CDR1 MNHEY and CDR2 SMNVEV (reference sequence). The V end lost 2 bases, the J end lost 7 bases, and 15 bases lay between the germline ends. This CDR3 is built from 14 residues. CDR3 loop: CASSLNGAPLEQYF. The CDR3 DNA follows: TGTGCCAGCAGTTTAAATGGGGCGCCTTTGGAGCAGTACTTC.

The chain is built from TRBV6-5 and TRBJ1-2; TRBD1 matches 7 bases. This CDR3 is built from 15 residues. Germline CDR1 MNHEY, CDR2 SVGAGI. Unmatched junction bases numbered 13, after V lost 6 bases and J lost 6 bases. CDR3 residues: CASRLLDRQGNGYTF. The CDR3 coding sequence is TGTGCCAGCAGACTCTTAGATCGACAGGGAAATGGCTACACCTTC.